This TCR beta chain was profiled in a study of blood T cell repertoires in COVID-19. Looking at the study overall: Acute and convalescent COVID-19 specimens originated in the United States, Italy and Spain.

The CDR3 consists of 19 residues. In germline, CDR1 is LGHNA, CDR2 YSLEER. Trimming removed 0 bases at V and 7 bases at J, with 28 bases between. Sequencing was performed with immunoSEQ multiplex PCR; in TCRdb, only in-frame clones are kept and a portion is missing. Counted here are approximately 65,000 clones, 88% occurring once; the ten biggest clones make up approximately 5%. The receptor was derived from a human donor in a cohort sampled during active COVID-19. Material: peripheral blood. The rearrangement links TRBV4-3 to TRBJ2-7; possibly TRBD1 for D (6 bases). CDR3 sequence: CASSQEFGQGPPLLREQYF. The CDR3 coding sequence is TGCGCCAGCAGCCAAGAGTTTGGGCAGGGGCCCCCACTACTAAGGGAGCAGTACTTC.